The 25 T cell receptor beta chains below all came from one sample that was sequenced in a study of regulatory T cells in long-lasting Graves disease. Time point: persistent/refractory GD, antithyroid drugs over 5 years with positive TRAb. Extracted PBMC RNA gave rise to the TCR library. In building TCR beta libraries, iRepertoire HTBI primers were used together with Arm-PCR of CDR3 regions. TCRdb re-called the multiplex PCR reads through MiXCR, storing one row per CDR3 protein. The sample comprises around 430,000 distinct CDR3 sequences, about 22% of which are singletons, and around 13% rests with the top ten. The material was peripheral blood mononuclear cells (PBMCs), obtained when the disease was refractory, from a patient treated with antithyroid drugs. Receptor source: a female donor with Graves disease.

This clonotype has just one count. This sequence joins TRBV11-3 and TRBJ2-1; the D is unclear. This CDR3 has 14 amino acids. The germline V gene encodes CDR1 SGHNT and CDR2 YENEEA. Between the trimmed V and J ends, which lost 5 bases and 6 bases, there was a span of 14 bases. CDR3 amino acids: CASSPGPLPNEQFF. The CDR3 DNA sequence: TGTGCCAGCAGCCCCGGCCCACTCCCCAATGAGCAGTTCTTC.

The V and J genes are TRBV6-1 and TRBJ1-6, with D perhaps TRBD1 (6 bases). Trimming took off 6 bases at V and 6 bases at J, with 15 bases between the two ends. Germline V gene lookup returns CDR1 MNHNS and CDR2 SASEGT. The CDR3 totals 15 residues. As DNA, the CDR3 is TGTGCCAGCAGCCTAAGGGGGACGAGTAATTCACCCCTCCACTTT. This encodes CASSLRGTSNSPLHF.

This clonotype has a count of ten or more. The chain employs TRBV6-1 and TRBJ1-1; possible D gene TRBD1, 5 bases. Trimming took off 7 bases at V and 0 bases at J, with 12 bases between the two ends. Germline values: CDR1 MNHNS, CDR2 SASEGT. The CDR3 contains 14 residues. The CDR3 loop is CASTAGHLNTEAFF. The CDR3 region has the DNA TGTGCCAGCACGGCAGGGCACTTGAACACTGAAGCTTTCTTT.

This clonotype was seen more than once but under ten times. This chain joins TRBV6-1 and TRBJ2-5; 8 nucleotides match TRBD1. This CDR3 region has 16 residues. Germline V gene sequence: CDR1 MNHNS, CDR2 SASEGT. Trimming cost V 6 bases and J 4 bases; bases outside gene matches: 13. Here the CDR3 DNA reads TGTGCCAGCAGACCCCCGGGACAGGAGGACCGAGAGACCCAGTACTTC. It translates to CASRPPGQEDRETQYF.

This rearrangement joins TRBV9 to TRBJ1-2; perhaps TRBD1 as D (5 bases). V was shortened by 3 bases and J by 8 bases, with 20 bases between the two germline ends. CDR3 length equals 15 residues. In germline, CDR1 is SGDLS, CDR2 YYNGEE. CDR3: CASSGQGSARRGYTF. In DNA form, the CDR3 reads TGTGCCAGCAGCGGCCAGGGTTCCGCTAGGAGGGGCTACACCTTC.

This clonotype has a count of ten or more. The chain is built from TRBV10-3 and TRBJ2-7; D is ambiguous. This CDR3 spans 11 amino acids. Germline assignment: CDR1 ENHRY and CDR2 SYGVKD. Here the CDR3 reads CATSSVDEQYF. CDR3 DNA sequence: TGTGCTACTTCATCGGTCGACGAGCAGTACTTC.

This clonotype was counted many times. This rearrangement joins TRBV12-3 or TRBV12-4 to TRBJ1-2; tentative D call: TRBD1 (6 bases). The V and J ends lost 6 bases and 2 bases respectively, with 13 bases between them. This CDR3 has 14 residues. CDR3 region: CASSGGRDNYGYTF. The DNA of the CDR3 is TGTGCCAGCAGCGGGGGGCGCGACAACTATGGCTACACCTTC.

This clonotype was found a few times. The chain combines TRBV11-1 with TRBJ2-1; no reliable D call. The CDR3 covers 13 residues. CDR1 SGHAT and CDR2 FQDESV come from the germline V gene (reference sequence). V shed 1 base and J shed 4 bases, with 5 bases lying between them. For the CDR3, the DNA is TGTGCCAGCAGCTTAGTGGGTTACAATGAGCAGTTCTTC. The encoded protein is CASSLVGYNEQFF.

The J gene is TRBJ1-1, the V gene TRBV30; D unclear. The CDR3 runs 13 residues. Germline V gene data show CDR1 as GTSNPN and CDR2 as SVGIG (reference sequence). Trimming left V 3 bases short and J 8 bases short, with 16 bases between. CDR3 in amino acids: CAWSVLRQAEAFF. CDR3 bases: TGTGCCTGGAGCGTTCTACGCCAGGCAGAAGCTTTCTTT.

In its sample, this clonotype was seen a few times. The J gene is TRBJ2-7, the V gene TRBV18, with D perhaps given as TRBD1 or TRBD2 (5 bases each). V lost 6 bases and J lost 0, with 12 bases in between. CDR1 is KGHSH and CDR2 is LQKENI in the germline V gene. The CDR3 totals 14 residues. The CDR3 coding sequence is TGTGCCAGCTCGAGGGACGACGGCTCCTACGAGCAGTACTTC. Translating gives CASSRDDGSYEQYF. Combining the CDR3 with reference TRBV18 and TRBJ2-7 gives the whole variable domain NAGVMQNPRHLVRRRGQEARLRCSPMKGHSHVYWYRQLPEEGLKFMVYLQKENIIDESGMPKERFSAEFPKEGPSILRIQQVVRGDSAAYFCASSRDDGSYEQYFGPGTRLTVT.

A few counts support this clonotype. CDR3 residues: CASSRRSPGQSSEAFF. CDR3 DNA sequence: TGTGCCAGCAGCCGGAGATCCCCGGGACAGTCGAGTGAAGCTTTCTTT. The chain carries TRBV7-9 and TRBJ1-1; 7 bases agree with TRBD1. Losses at the gene ends were 5 bases for V and 7 bases for J; bases not matched to a gene: 16. The CDR3 is 16 residues long. The germline V gene encodes CDR1 SEHNR and CDR2 FQNEAQ (reference sequence).

This clonotype has only a few counts. V gene TRBV7-8 combines with J gene TRBJ2-7; tentatively, D is TRBD1 (6 bases). This CDR3 spans 15 amino acids. Germline-derived CDR1 and CDR2 are SGHVS and FQNEAQ. V lost 5 bases and J 7 bases, leaving 21 bases between the germline ends. CDR3 coding DNA: TGTGCCAGCAGCCACCTAGAGGCCTTACAGGGTGAGCAGTACTTC. Residues: CASSHLEALQGEQYF.

This clonotype was counted between two and nine times. The CDR3 nucleotides are TGTGCCAGCAGTCCCCGACAGGGAAGGTATGGCTACACCTTC. It translates to CASSPRQGRYGYTF. V gene TRBV6-1 combines with J gene TRBJ1-2; 7 nucleotides match TRBD1. V lost 5 bases to trimming and J lost 5 bases; unmatched junction nucleotides: 8. Germline V gene sequence: CDR1 MNHNS, CDR2 SASEGT. The CDR3 extends over 14 amino acids.

The V and J genes are TRBV7-9 and TRBJ2-7, with unresolved D. This CDR3 is 13 amino acids long. Germline CDR1 and CDR2: SEHNR and FQNEAQ (reference sequence). V lost 5 bases and J lost 7, with 15 bases in between. The CDR3 coding sequence is TGTGCCAGCAGCAACCGACCCGTCGGAGAGCAGTACTTC. This encodes CASSNRPVGEQYF. The full variable domain, rest sourced from reference TRBV7-9 and TRBJ2-7, is DTGVSQNPRHKITKRGQNVTFRCDPISEHNRLYWYRQTLGQGPEFLTYFQNEAQLEKSRLLSDRFSAERPKGSFSTLEIQRTEQGDSAMYLCASSNRPVGEQYFGPGTRLTVT.

This clonotype was observed a handful of times. The chain uses TRBV15 and TRBJ1-3; D is ambiguous. The CDR3 totals 15 residues. V dropped 4 bases and J dropped 0 bases, with 10 bases sitting between them. Germline CDR1 is LNHNV and CDR2 is YYDKDF (reference sequence). In DNA form, the CDR3 reads TGTGCCACCAGCACTGACCGGAGCTCTGGAAACACCATATATTTT. This translates into CATSTDRSSGNTIYF.

The table lists this clonotype with many counts. J is TRBJ1-1 and V is TRBV2, with unresolved D. CDR3 length equals 14 residues. V lost 3 bases and J lost 1, with 9 bases in between. CDR1 and CDR2 from the germline V gene are SNHLY and FYNNEI. CDR3: CASSDDGGNTEAFF. As DNA, the CDR3 is TGTGCCAGCAGTGACGACGGAGGGAACACTGAAGCTTTCTTT.

This chain joins TRBV25-1 and TRBJ1-4; TRBD1 is a possible D gene (6 bases). The CDR3 is made up of 18 amino acids. The germline V gene encodes CDR1 MGHDK and CDR2 SYGVNS. Trimming left V 0 bases short and J 8 bases short, with 22 bases between. The CDR3, as DNA: TGTGCCAGCAGTGAATATCCGGGGGGGCAAGGGGTTCGGGAAAAACTGTTTTTT. This codes for CASSEYPGGQGVREKLFF.

The sample holds a few counts of this clonotype. The chain employs TRBV2 and TRBJ2-5; TRBD2 agrees at 8 bases. J lost 5 bases, V lost 6 bases, and 5 bases had no gene match. This CDR3 has 13 amino acids. Germline V gives CDR1 SNHLY, CDR2 FYNNEI. CDR3 nucleotides: TGTGCCAGCAGCGGGGGGGCCGGGGAGACCCAGTACTTC. Translated, it gives CASSGGAGETQYF.

V and J are TRBV6-2 or TRBV6-3 and TRBJ2-4; 13 bases are shared with TRBD2. The CDR3 contains 19 residues. Trimming took 8 bases from V and 0 from J; bases not matched to a gene: 13. Germline assignment: CDR1 MNHEY and CDR2 SVGEGT. CDR3 region: CASGVGRTSGSLAKNIQYF. The CDR3, as DNA: TGTGCCAGCGGAGTCGGGCGGACTAGCGGGAGTTTAGCCAAAAACATTCAGTACTTC.

V and J are TRBV19 and TRBJ1-3; TRBD1 matches 9 bases. Germline V gives CDR1 LNHDA, CDR2 SQIVND (reference sequence). The junction had 6 bases not matched to a gene; V was cut back by 9 bases and J by 3 bases. This CDR3 has 14 residues. The CDR3 sequence is CASAQGAGGNTIYF. CDR3 sequence (DNA): TGTGCCAGCGCACAGGGGGCAGGTGGAAACACCATATATTTT.

This chain joins TRBV25-1 and TRBJ2-1, with D possibly TRBD1 on 5 matching bases. This CDR3 comprises 15 residues. The V and J ends lost 5 bases and 1 base respectively, with 12 bases between them. CDR1 and CDR2 from the germline V gene are MGHDK and SYGVNS. CDR3 region: CASSPGLASYNEQFF. The DNA for the CDR3 is TGTGCCAGCAGTCCAGGGCTGGCGTCCTACAATGAGCAGTTCTTC. Based on the CDR3 plus reference TRBV25-1 and TRBJ2-1, the full variable domain is EADIYQTPRYLVIGTGKKITLECSQTMGHDKMYWYQQDPGMELHLIHYSYGVNSTEKGDLSSESTVSRIRTEHFPLTLESARPSHTSQYLCASSPGLASYNEQFFGPGTRLTVL.

This chain uses TRBV11-2 with TRBJ2-7; possibly TRBD2 for D (5 bases). Germline V lookup: CDR1 SGHAT, CDR2 FQNNGV. Trimming took 1 base from V and 1 from J, leaving 11 bases between them. The CDR3 is 15 amino acids. For the CDR3, the DNA is TGTGCCAGCAGCTTAGTAGTAGCGCAATCCTACGAGCAGTACTTC. Residues: CASSLVVAQSYEQYF.

This clonotype was seen many times. This chain connects TRBV28 to TRBJ2-5; 8 nucleotides agree with TRBD2. CDR3 length equals 14 residues. Germline loops: CDR1 MDHEN, CDR2 SYDVKM. V shed 7 bases and J 4 bases; nucleotides not matched to a gene: 8. CDR3 coding DNA: TGTGCCAGCACCTCGGGACTAGAGGTAGAGACCCAGTACTTC. The encoded protein is CASTSGLEVETQYF. Complete variable domain (other parts from reference TRBV28 and TRBJ2-5): DVKVTQSSRYLVKRTGEKVFLECVQDMDHENMFWYRQDPGLGLRLIYFSYDVKMKEKGDIPEGYSVSREKKERFSLILESASTNQTSMYLCASTSGLEVETQYFGPGTRLLVL.

Ten or more counts support this clonotype. The CDR3 spells CSARVAGREATEAFF. CDR3 DNA: TGCAGTGCTAGAGTAGCGGGTCGCGAGGCCACTGAAGCTTTCTTT. The chain has TRBV20-1 and TRBJ1-1; no clear D. Germline V gene data show CDR1 as DFQATT and CDR2 as SNEGSKA (reference sequence). CDR3 length equals 15 residues. Trimming removed 1 base at V and 4 bases at J, with 16 bases between.

This clonotype turned up a few times. The chain joins TRBV6-1 to TRBJ1-2; 10 bases fit TRBD1. The CDR3 loop spans 13 amino acids. Germline V gives CDR1 MNHNS, CDR2 SASEGT. V was clipped by 6 bases and J by 6 bases; unmatched bases: 4. The CDR3 DNA reads TGTGCCAGCAGCAGGGGGACAGGGGATGGCTACACCTTC. Translation gives CASSRGTGDGYTF.